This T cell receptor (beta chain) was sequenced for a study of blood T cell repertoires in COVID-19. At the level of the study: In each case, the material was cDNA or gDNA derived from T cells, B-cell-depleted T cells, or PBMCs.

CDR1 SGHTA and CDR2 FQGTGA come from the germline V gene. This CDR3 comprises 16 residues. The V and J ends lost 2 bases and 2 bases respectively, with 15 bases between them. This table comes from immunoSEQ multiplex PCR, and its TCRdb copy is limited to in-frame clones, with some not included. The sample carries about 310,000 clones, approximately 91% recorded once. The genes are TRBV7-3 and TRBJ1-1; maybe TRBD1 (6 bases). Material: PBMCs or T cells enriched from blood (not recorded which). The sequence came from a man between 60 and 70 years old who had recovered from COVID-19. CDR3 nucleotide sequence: TGTGCCAGCAGCTTAGACCCTGTCAGGGGTAACACTGAAGCTTTCTTT. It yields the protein CASSLDPVRGNTEAFF.